This TCR beta chain comes out of a study of T cell responses to AZD1222 COVID-19 vaccine. Study-level findings and limits: There were mostly white British donors and more females than males, and clonal diversity was possibly underestimated. Repertoire sampling occurred only after the peak T cell response. Within unmutated variant regions lay the reported targets of nearly half of spike-specific TCRs. The study identified only five or six AZD1222 recipients as seropositive at baseline.

Germline values: CDR1 ENHRY, CDR2 SYGVKD. With 0 bases removed from V and 8 bases from J, the gap between germline ends came to 13 bases. The CDR3 length is 14 residues. The data were produced by immunoSEQ multiplex PCR, yet TCRdb's version contains in-frame clones alone and is incomplete. The sample lists about 120,000 clones; roughly 90% were seen once. On this clone: Antigen unknown.

The material sequenced was peripheral blood, taken on day 0 of AZD1222 vaccination. This receptor was obtained from an adult in good health. The V gene is TRBV10-3, the J gene TRBJ1-2; no clear D gene. Here the CDR3 reads CAISESIRTGGYTF. The CDR3 DNA is TGTGCCATCAGTGAGTCGATTCGCACCGGGGGCTACACCTTC.